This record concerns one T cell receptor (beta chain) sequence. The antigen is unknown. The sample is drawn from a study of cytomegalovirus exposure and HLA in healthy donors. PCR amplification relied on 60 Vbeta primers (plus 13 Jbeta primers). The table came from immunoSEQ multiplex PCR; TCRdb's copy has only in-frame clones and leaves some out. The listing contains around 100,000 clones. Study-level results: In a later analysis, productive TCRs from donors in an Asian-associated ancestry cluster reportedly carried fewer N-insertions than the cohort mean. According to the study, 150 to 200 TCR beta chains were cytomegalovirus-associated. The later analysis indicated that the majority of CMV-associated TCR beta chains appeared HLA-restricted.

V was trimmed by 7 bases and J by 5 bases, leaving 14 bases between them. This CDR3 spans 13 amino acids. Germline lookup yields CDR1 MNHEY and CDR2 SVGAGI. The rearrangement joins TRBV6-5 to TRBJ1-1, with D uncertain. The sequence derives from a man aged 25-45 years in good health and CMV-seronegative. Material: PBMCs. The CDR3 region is CASTRGIGTEAFF. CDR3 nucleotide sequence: TGTGCCAGCACCCGGGGTATAGGTACTGAAGCTTTCTTT.